Below are 30 T cell receptor beta chains sequenced from a single sample in a study of early T cells in non-severe SARS-CoV-2 infection. TCRdb redid the calling of the 5' RACE reads with MiXCR, one entry per CDR3 protein. The table has under 70,000 distinct CDR3 sequences, about 7.7% seen once. The specimen was whole blood, collected at baseline. The receptors were sampled from an adult who was a healthcare worker with PCR-confirmed SARS-CoV-2 infection or an uninfected control (not recorded which).

The V gene is TRBV6-2 or TRBV6-3, the J gene TRBJ1-5; D perhaps matches TRBD1 (5 bases). The CDR3 consists of 15 residues. The germline V and J ends were trimmed by 2 bases and 5 bases, with 13 bases remaining between them. Germline CDR1 MNHEY, CDR2 SVGEGT. CDR3 bases: TGTGCCAGCAGTTACGGTCAGGGCCTCGATCAGCCCCAGCATTTT. Amino acids: CASSYGQGLDQPQHF.

The chain joins TRBV29-1 to TRBJ1-2; D unresolved. Germline loops: CDR1 SQVTM, CDR2 ANQGSEA. CDR3 length: 13 residues. V lost 2 bases and J lost 8, with 15 bases in between. The CDR3 DNA reads TGCAGCGTTGAAATTTACGTGGAAGGAGGCTACACCTTC. Its protein is CSVEIYVEGGYTF.

This clonotype was picked up many times. This chain connects TRBV27 to TRBJ2-7, with TRBD2 as a possible D gene (7 bases). Germline loops: CDR1 MNHEY, CDR2 SMNVEV (reference sequence). V was pared by 2 bases and J by 4 bases, with 15 bases between. This CDR3 region has 15 residues. CDR3 protein: CASSLRGAVLYEQYF. DNA of the CDR3: TGTGCCAGCAGTTTACGGGGGGCTGTTTTGTACGAGCAGTACTTC.

This sequence joins TRBV5-8 and TRBJ2-7; maybe TRBD1 (5 bases). The CDR3 contains 12 residues. With 4 bases removed from V and 6 bases from J, the gap between germline ends came to 11 bases. The V gene's germline CDR1 is SGHTS and CDR2 YDEGEE. CDR3 loop: CASSLRTPEQYF. The CDR3 bases are TGTGCCAGCAGCCTGAGGACACCCGAGCAGTACTTC.

There are a few counts of this clonotype. The gene calls are TRBV29-1 and TRBJ2-7; 12 nucleotides match TRBD2. CDR1 is SQVTM and CDR2 is ANQGSEA in the germline V gene. The CDR3 totals 17 residues. With 7 bases clipped from V and 2 bases from J, the junction kept 15 bases outside the gene matches. The CDR3 nucleotides are TGCAGCGCAGGACTAGCGGGATCAACCTACCGGGCCTACGAGCAGTACTTC. Protein sequence: CSAGLAGSTYRAYEQYF.

CDR3 residues: CASSPGTSRNEQFF. CDR3 bases: TGTGCCAGCAGCCCCGGGACTAGTCGCAATGAGCAGTTCTTC. This chain uses TRBV5-6 with TRBJ2-1, with 8 nucleotides matching TRBD2. CDR1 and CDR2 (germline): SGHDT, YYEEEE. The CDR3 consists of 14 residues. J was trimmed by 6 bases and V by 4 bases; bases with no gene match: 6.

This clonotype was seen ten or more times. The V call is TRBV6-5, the J call TRBJ2-7, with a tentative D call TRBD2 (7 bases). The CDR3 consists of 18 residues. Trimming cost V 0 bases and J 3 bases, with 21 bases left between them. Germline V gene sequence: CDR1 MNHEY, CDR2 SVGAGI. CDR3 coding DNA: TGTGCCAGCAGTTACTCAAGACCGGGACAAGGGGGGGTCTACGAGCAGTACTTC. Its protein product is CASSYSRPGQGGVYEQYF.

V gene TRBV19 combines with J gene TRBJ2-3; 10 nucleotides line up with TRBD1. Germline lookup yields CDR1 LNHDA and CDR2 SQIVND (reference sequence). Trimming took 9 bases from V and 4 from J; bases not matched to a gene: 7. The CDR3 is 14 amino acids. CDR3 DNA: TGTGCCAGCCTCTCGGGGACAGGGGCAGATACGCAGTATTTT. As protein: CASLSGTGADTQYF.

The V gene is TRBV5-1, the J gene TRBJ1-1; TRBD1 matches at 10 bases. The CDR3 runs 17 residues. Germline V gene sequence: CDR1 SGHRS, CDR2 YFSETQ. J gave up 4 bases and V 0 bases, and 9 bases lay outside the gene matches. The CDR3 loop is CASSLGFGGQGFTEAFF. CDR3 coding DNA: TGCGCCAGCAGCTTGGGCTTTGGGGGACAGGGGTTCACTGAAGCTTTCTTT.

In the case of this clonotype: Relative to the germline gene, one junction end is altered; a read error may explain this. V usage is TRBV2 and J usage is TRBJ2-7, with TRBD2 matching 9 bases. CDR3 length equals 13 residues. Germline assignment: CDR1 SNHLY and CDR2 FYNNEI. DNA for the CDR3: TGTACCAGCGACAGCGGGAGGTCGGGCGAGCAGTACTTC. It yields the protein CTSDSGRSGEQYF. The variable domain in full, with the rest retrieved from reference TRBV2 and TRBJ2-7, is EPEVTQTPSHQVTQMGQEVILRCVPISNHLYFYWYRQILGQKVEFLVSFYNNEISEKSEIFDDQFSVERPDGSNFTLKIRSTKLEDSAMYFCTSDSGRSGEQYFGPGTRLTVT.

This clonotype was detected many times. The CDR3: CASSTGGLAGVNEQFF. CDR3 DNA sequence: TGTGCCAGCAGCACGGGGGGACTAGCGGGAGTCAATGAGCAGTTCTTC. This chain connects TRBV7-8 to TRBJ2-1, with 14 bases that match TRBD2. Unmatched junction bases numbered 6, after V lost 5 bases and J lost 6 bases. The germline V gene encodes CDR1 SGHVS and CDR2 FQNEAQ. The CDR3 contains 16 residues.

This clonotype was observed once. The chain employs TRBV6-2 or TRBV6-3 and TRBJ1-1; D uncertain. Trimming took off 2 bases at V and 0 bases at J, with 7 bases between the two ends. This CDR3 region has 14 residues. The germline CDR1 and CDR2 sequences are MNHEY and SVGEGT. The chain's CDR3 is CASSYHVVNTEAFF. The DNA for the CDR3 is TGTGCCAGCAGTTACCATGTGGTGAACACTGAAGCTTTCTTT.

This clonotype was counted ten times or more. The rearrangement joins TRBV7-8 to TRBJ1-5, with TRBD1 identical over 8 bases. The CDR3 covers 16 residues. Germline V gives CDR1 SGHVS, CDR2 FQNEAQ. The ends lost 6 bases at V and 5 bases at J; junction bases unmatched: 12. The CDR3 protein is CASSPDRGPTYQPQHF. CDR3 DNA sequence: TGTGCCAGCAGTCCCGACAGGGGCCCAACCTATCAGCCCCAGCATTTT.

At least ten counts were recorded for this clonotype. The gene calls are TRBV18 and TRBJ1-5; maybe TRBD1 (6 bases). Trimming took off 3 bases at V and 3 bases at J, with 9 bases between the two ends. The CDR3 covers 14 residues. Germline CDR1 is KGHSH and CDR2 is LQKENI. The CDR3 DNA follows: TGTGCCAGCTCACCGGGGGCAGCCAATCAGCCCCAGCATTTT. Translated: CASSPGAANQPQHF.

The chain joins TRBV9 to TRBJ2-2; 7 nucleotides agree with TRBD2. The V gene's germline CDR1 is SGDLS and CDR2 YYNGEE. The CDR3 is 14 amino acids. After removal of 5 bases from V and 0 bases from J, the junction contained 1 base not matched to a gene. CDR3 residues: CASRLAANTGELFF. CDR3 in DNA: TGTGCCAGCAGGCTAGCGGCGAACACCGGGGAGCTGTTTTTT.

This clonotype appeared a few times. CDR3 region: CASSFGLAGYNEQFF. The DNA for the CDR3 is TGTGCCAGCAGTTTCGGACTAGCGGGATACAATGAGCAGTTCTTC. The genes are TRBV27 and TRBJ2-1; 12 nucleotides line up with TRBD2. The V segment lost 3 bases and the J segment 4 bases; nucleotides outside the gene matches: 1. The CDR3 covers 15 residues. Germline CDR1 MNHEY, CDR2 SMNVEV (reference sequence).

This clonotype has at least ten counts. The chain carries TRBV7-2 and TRBJ2-3, with D maybe TRBD2 (6 bases). Germline-derived CDR1 and CDR2 are SGHTA and FQGNSA. CDR3 length equals 15 residues. Trimming cost V 1 base and J 1 base, with 9 bases left between them. The CDR3 loop is CASSLVASGTDTQYF. CDR3 nucleotides: TGTGCCAGCAGCTTAGTGGCTAGCGGCACAGATACGCAGTATTTT. The whole variable domain, remainder taken from reference TRBV7-2 and TRBJ2-3, is GAGVSQSPSNKVTEKGKDVELRCDPISGHTALYWYRQSLGQGLEFLIYFQGNSAPDKSGLPSDRFSAERTGGSVSTLTIQRTQQEDSAVYLCASSLVASGTDTQYFGPGTRLTVL.

This clonotype was seen a few times. One end of the junction is discordant with germline, which a read error may explain. This rearrangement joins TRBV27 to TRBJ2-1, with a weak D call TRBD1 (5 bases). The CDR3 contains 15 residues. CDR1 and CDR2 (germline): MNHEY, SMNVEV (reference sequence). CDR3 region: CASSLARAAYTEQFF. CDR3 DNA: TGTGCCAGCAGTTTGGCCAGGGCGGCTTACACTGAGCAGTTCTTC.

This clonotype came up many times. This rearrangement joins TRBV6-2 or TRBV6-3 to TRBJ1-1, with 7 bases identical to TRBD1. Germline CDR1 reads MNHEY; CDR2 reads SVGEGT. The length of the CDR3 is 14 residues. Trimming at V came to 2 bases and at J to 8 bases, leaving 8 bases not matched to a gene. Here the CDR3 reads CASSYALTGQEAFF. The CDR3 bases are TGTGCCAGCAGTTACGCCTTGACAGGGCAAGAAGCTTTCTTT.

This clonotype was found a few times. This chain links TRBV28 with TRBJ2-7; D might be TRBD2 (6 bases). The V and J ends lost 8 bases and 4 bases respectively, with 15 bases between them. From germline, CDR1 is MDHEN and CDR2 SYDVKM. The CDR3 totals 13 residues. The CDR3 sequence is CASGGDGQYEQYF. The CDR3 DNA sequence: TGTGCCAGCGGAGGGGACGGTCAGTACGAGCAGTACTTC.

This clonotype was detected a few times. V is TRBV9 and J is TRBJ1-3, with D uncertain. V was cut by 7 bases and J by 5 bases, with 13 bases left in between. The CDR3 sequence is 13 residues long. The germline CDR1 and CDR2 sequences are SGDLS and YYNGEE. The chain's CDR3 is CASSGSDRNTIYF. CDR3 nucleotides: TGTGCCAGCTCAGGTTCTGATAGAAACACCATATATTTT.

The J gene is TRBJ2-7, the V gene TRBV4-1, with D uncertain. Trimming shortened V by 1 base and J by 6 bases, and 13 bases separated the two germline ends. Germline V CDR1 and CDR2: MGHRA, YSYEKL. This CDR3 spans 14 amino acids. The CDR3 sequence is CASSQGSRQFEQYF. CDR3 in DNA: TGCGCCAGCAGCCAAGGTTCGCGGCAATTCGAGCAGTACTTC.

This clonotype has just a few counts. This rearrangement joins TRBV4-3 to TRBJ2-2; 12 bases map to TRBD2. Trimming took 5 bases from V and 4 from J; bases not matched to a gene: 5. Germline lookup yields CDR1 LGHNA and CDR2 YSLEER. The CDR3 has 16 amino acids. CDR3 bases: TGCGCCAGCAGCAAAGGACTAGCGGGACCCACCGGGGAGCTGTTTTTT. Its translation: CASSKGLAGPTGELFF.

The sample holds many counts of this clonotype. This rearrangement joins TRBV23-1 to TRBJ2-3, with TRBD2 as a possible D gene (5 bases). TRBV23-1 is an open reading frame whose function is uncertain. The CDR3 sequence is 17 residues long. Trimming removed 5 bases from V and 0 bases from J, with 18 bases in between. CDR3 nucleotides: TGCGCCAGCAGTTGGAATAGCGCAGCCCTGAGCACAGATACGCAGTATTTT. Its protein is CASSWNSAALSTDTQYF.

This rearrangement joins TRBV30 to TRBJ2-5, with TRBD2 matching over 9 bases. Germline-derived CDR1 and CDR2 are GTSNPN and SVGIG (reference sequence). This CDR3 contains 14 residues. V trimming: 3 bases; J trimming: 5 bases; junction bases outside the gene matches: 7. In DNA, the CDR3 is TGTGCCTGGAGGGGGACTAGCCCCGTGGAGACCCAGTACTTC. It specifies CAWRGTSPVETQYF.

This clonotype was found many times. The rearrangement uses TRBV7-9 and TRBJ2-7, with a tentative D call TRBD2 (6 bases). In germline, CDR1 is SEHNR, CDR2 FQNEAQ (reference sequence). Trimming left V 1 base short and J 5 bases short, with 12 bases between. The CDR3 length is 14 residues. CDR3 in DNA: TGTGCCAGCAGCTTAGGCGGGTCGGGAGACGAGCAGTACTTC. It encodes CASSLGGSGDEQYF.

A word on this clonotype: The junction shows a germline mismatch at one end, possibly a read error. The chain combines TRBV18 with TRBJ2-1; 7 bases align to TRBD1. This CDR3 is 15 amino acids long. Germline V gene sequence: CDR1 KGHSH, CDR2 LQKENI. The DNA of the CDR3 is TGTGCCAGCTCTCCACCGGACAGGATCGACAATGAGCAGTTCTTC. This codes for CASSPPDRIDNEQFF.

Concerning this clonotype itself: A much larger clonotype is one base distant, so this may be a read error. This chain links TRBV7-9 with TRBJ2-1; 10 positions agree with TRBD2. The CDR3 length is 15 residues. Germline assignment: CDR1 SEHNR and CDR2 FQNEAQ (reference sequence). Trimming took 4 bases from V and 4 from J; bases not matched to a gene: 4. This CDR3 reads CASSSAGGRYNEQFF. CDR3 bases: TGTGCCAGCAGCTCAGCGGGAGGGCGTTACAATGAGCAGTTCTTC.

This clonotype showed up many times. This chain uses TRBV7-9 with TRBJ2-1; perhaps TRBD2 as D (5 bases). Germline CDR1 and CDR2: SEHNR and FQNEAQ (reference sequence). Trimming took off 5 bases at V and 0 bases at J, with 20 bases between the two ends. This CDR3 comprises 18 residues. CDR3 in DNA: TGTGCCAGCAGCCCCCTCGCATCTTACACTAGCTCCTACAATGAGCAGTTCTTC. Residues: CASSPLASYTSSYNEQFF.

Ten or more counts support this clonotype. The chain employs TRBV7-9 and TRBJ1-2; TRBD1 aligns across 8 bases. There are 16 residues in the CDR3. Trimming cost V 2 bases and J 8 bases; bases outside gene matches: 13. Germline V gene data show CDR1 as SEHNR and CDR2 as FQNEAQ (reference sequence). CDR3 sequence (DNA): TGTGCCAGCAGCTTATCTGCCGGACAGGGCACGGGAGGCTACACCTTC. Its translation: CASSLSAGQGTGGYTF.